The 27 T cell receptor beta chains below were found in one sample sequenced in a study of shared clonotypes between healthy human individuals. Method: immunoSEQ multiplex PCR; TCRdb's copy keeps in-frame clones and lacks some. The sample consists of about 2.1 million clones, just over 90% of them appearing once. Naive CD8 cells lacked CD45RO and underwent positive selection for CCR7, leaving out terminally differentiated effector memory CD45RA+ cells. The sequencing input was naive CD8+ T cells from PBMCs. The receptor set was obtained from a man aged 18 to 30 in good health. Some clones in this sample may be carry-over from other donors' samples.

This rearrangement joins TRBV28 to TRBJ2-3; weak D call: TRBD2 (6 bases). The germline V gene has CDR1 MDHEN and CDR2 SYDVKM. The CDR3 consists of 15 residues. Trimming cost V 8 bases and J 5 bases, with 20 bases left between them. The CDR3 spells CASSLAPGEVDTQYF. The CDR3 DNA reads TGTGCCAGCTCACTAGCCCCGGGAGAGGTAGATACGCAGTATTTT.

The V gene is TRBV7-8, the J gene TRBJ2-7, with 7 bases matching TRBD2. CDR1 and CDR2 (germline): SGHVS, FQNEAQ. The CDR3 sequence is 14 residues long. The V and J ends lost 4 bases and 3 bases, in that order; junction bases with no gene match: 6. The CDR3, as DNA: TGTGCCAGCAGCTCCCGGACTAGTGACTACGAGCAGTACTTC. This encodes CASSSRTSDYEQYF.

In DNA form, the CDR3 reads TGTGCCAGCAGCGTAGCTGGCGGGGTGGGAGTCTACGAGCAGTACTTC. It is translated as CASSVAGGVGVYEQYF. The chain couples TRBV9 to TRBJ2-7; D might be TRBD2 (6 bases). The V end lost 0 bases, the J end lost 3 bases, and 16 bases lay between the germline ends. The CDR3 sequence is 16 residues long. Germline-derived CDR1 and CDR2 are SGDLS and YYNGEE.

The chain joins TRBV5-1 to TRBJ2-7, with 9 bases lining up with TRBD1. The V and J ends lost 4 bases and 3 bases, in that order; junction bases with no gene match: 8. The V gene's germline CDR1 is SGHRS and CDR2 YFSETQ. The CDR3 has 15 amino acids. CDR3 in amino acids: CASSISGTGFYEQYF. CDR3 sequence (DNA): TGCGCCAGCAGCATTTCCGGGACAGGGTTCTACGAGCAGTACTTC.

The chain is built from TRBV7-6 and TRBJ2-7; maybe TRBD2 (6 bases). Trimming cost V 2 bases and J 5 bases, with 10 bases left between them. Germline-derived CDR1 and CDR2 are SGHVS and FNYEAQ. This CDR3 spans 13 amino acids. CDR3 in amino acids: CASSLSGGDEQYF. CDR3 bases: TGTGCCAGCAGCTTATCCGGAGGGGACGAGCAGTACTTC.

The chain uses TRBV27 and TRBJ2-7; possible D gene TRBD2, 5 bases. Trimming took 4 bases from V and 0 from J, leaving 7 bases between them. Germline CDR1 and CDR2: MNHEY and SMNVEV (reference sequence). The CDR3 is 13 residues long. CDR3 bases: TGTGCCAGCAGTTCCACTAGCTCCTACGAGCAGTACTTC. Translated, it gives CASSSTSSYEQYF.

The chain couples TRBV7-3 to TRBJ2-1, with D possibly called TRBD1 or TRBD2 (5 bases each). The V end lost 4 bases, the J end lost 4 bases, and 20 bases lay between the germline ends. The germline CDR1 and CDR2 sequences are SGHTA and FQGTGA. The CDR3 spans 17 residues. The CDR3 loop is CASSSYPQGGGYNEQFF. The CDR3 DNA sequence: TGTGCCAGCAGCTCTTACCCCCAGGGCGGAGGTTACAATGAGCAGTTCTTC.

About this clone itself: Other DNA sequences in the same sample also yield this CDR3. J is TRBJ2-7 and V is TRBV27, with D possibly called TRBD1 or TRBD2 (5 bases each). This CDR3 has 14 amino acids. CDR1 is MNHEY and CDR2 is SMNVEV in the germline V gene (reference sequence). The V end was cut by 5 bases, the J end by 2 bases, with 13 bases between. The CDR3 DNA reads TGTGCCAGCAGTCCCGGGACGGGCCCCTACGAGCAGTACTTC. Translated: CASSPGTGPYEQYF.

V is TRBV19 and J is TRBJ2-7; tentative D call: TRBD2 (5 bases). Per the germline V gene, CDR1 is LNHDA and CDR2 is SQIVND (reference sequence). V was trimmed by 9 bases and J by 7 bases, leaving 13 bases between them. CDR3 length equals 11 residues. The CDR3 is CASGSGGEQYF. Written as DNA, the CDR3 is TGTGCCAGCGGATCCGGCGGGGAGCAGTACTTC.

Points on this clone: This specimen includes other DNA sequences encoding the same CDR3. The J gene is TRBJ2-1, the V gene TRBV19; 12 bases are a match to TRBD2. The CDR3 contains 15 residues. V shed 3 bases and J 7 bases; nucleotides not matched to a gene: 4. Germline-derived CDR1 and CDR2 are LNHDA and SQIVND (reference sequence). CDR3 protein: CASSILAGGGNEQFF. The CDR3 DNA is TGTGCCAGTAGTATTCTAGCGGGAGGGGGGAATGAGCAGTTCTTC.

The chain uses TRBV4-2 and TRBJ2-1; 10 nucleotides agree with TRBD2. V shed 4 bases, J shed 10 bases, and the junction held 16 bases outside the gene matches. Germline V lookup: CDR1 LGHNA, CDR2 YNFKEQ. This CDR3 contains 17 residues. The CDR3 sequence: CASSRLSGLAVSEEQFF. As DNA, the CDR3 is TGTGCCAGCAGCCGCCTTAGTGGACTAGCGGTTTCAGAGGAGCAGTTCTTC.

V is TRBV6-5 and J is TRBJ2-7, with 11 bases fitting TRBD2. Trimming took 0 bases from V and 4 from J; bases not matched to a gene: 5. CDR3 size: 16 residues. Germline values: CDR1 MNHEY, CDR2 SVGAGI. The CDR3 nucleotides are TGTGCCAGCAGTTACTCTACTAGCGGGAGTCGTTACGAGCAGTACTTC. It specifies CASSYSTSGSRYEQYF.

As DNA, the CDR3 is TGTGCCAGCAGAGCTCTGGGGAGGGGGGTCTACAATGAGCAGTTCTTC. It specifies CASRALGRGVYNEQFF. The chain carries TRBV5-4 and TRBJ2-1; perhaps TRBD2 as D (7 bases). The CDR3 is made up of 16 amino acids. Germline CDR1 is SGHNT and CDR2 is YYREEE (reference sequence). V was pared by 5 bases and J by 3 bases, with 18 bases between.

The chain has TRBV5-6 and TRBJ2-7; D might be TRBD2 (6 bases). The germline CDR1 and CDR2 sequences are SGHDT and YYEEEE. The CDR3 is 14 residues long. Trimming removed 4 bases at V and 3 bases at J, with 14 bases between. CDR3 bases: TGTGCCAGCAGCCAGGGACTGCCCAACTACGAGCAGTACTTC. Its protein is CASSQGLPNYEQYF.

This clone was seen a single time. The V gene is TRBV9, the J gene TRBJ1-1; no definite D call. The CDR3 runs 14 residues. Trimming pared 3 bases from V and 0 bases from J, leaving 9 bases between. Germline CDR1 is SGDLS and CDR2 is YYNGEE. CDR3 in DNA: TGTGCCAGCAGCGACCCCACAGTGAACACTGAAGCTTTCTTT. Protein sequence: CASSDPTVNTEAFF.

V gene TRBV28 combines with J gene TRBJ2-1; 9 bases are a match to TRBD2. V trimming: 10 bases; J trimming: 3 bases; junction bases outside the gene matches: 13. The CDR3 length is 16 residues. Germline CDR1 reads MDHEN; CDR2 reads SYDVKM. DNA for the CDR3: TGTGCCATCACACCCTCTCTAGCGGGAAACTACAATGAGCAGTTCTTC. This encodes CAITPSLAGNYNEQFF. The variable domain in full, with the rest retrieved from reference TRBV28 and TRBJ2-1, is DVKVTQSSRYLVKRTGEKVFLECVQDMDHENMFWYRQDPGLGLRLIYFSYDVKMKEKGDIPEGYSVSREKKERFSLILESASTNQTSMYLCAITPSLAGNYNEQFFGPGTRLTVL.

The chain carries TRBV9 and TRBJ2-3, with 12 bases that match TRBD2. The germline CDR1 and CDR2 sequences are SGDLS and YYNGEE. The CDR3 is made up of 17 amino acids. The ends lost 3 bases at V and 5 bases at J; junction bases unmatched: 10. The chain's CDR3 is CASSASSGRASGDTQYF. The CDR3 DNA follows: TGTGCCAGCAGCGCTTCTAGCGGGAGGGCCTCCGGAGATACGCAGTATTTT.

On this clone: At the DNA level, this CDR3 is encoded by other sequences in the same sample as well. This rearrangement joins TRBV9 to TRBJ1-2; 7 bases agree with TRBD1. CDR1 is SGDLS and CDR2 is YYNGEE in the germline V gene. This CDR3 has 13 amino acids. After removal of 0 bases from V and 6 bases from J, the junction contained 2 bases not matched to a gene. The CDR3 reads CASSVGRGDGYTF. The CDR3 nucleotides read TGTGCCAGCAGCGTAGGCAGGGGGGATGGCTACACCTTC.

The chain has TRBV30 and TRBJ2-7; 7 bases fit TRBD2. This CDR3 region has 16 residues. Germline V gene lookup returns CDR1 GTSNPN and CDR2 SVGIG (reference sequence). V was pared by 4 bases and J by 3 bases, with 15 bases of the junction left unmatched. The CDR3 loop reads CAWTLSSGTLYYEQYF. As DNA, the CDR3 is TGTGCCTGGACCCTCTCCAGCGGGACTCTCTACTACGAGCAGTACTTC.

This clone came up many times. The J gene is TRBJ2-1, the V gene TRBV9; the D is unclear. Deletions cut 6 bases from V and 5 bases from J, with 18 bases between. CDR3 length: 15 residues. CDR1 SGDLS and CDR2 YYNGEE come from the germline V gene. CDR3 bases: TGTGCCAGCACTCTCTTTGGGGATCCGGACAATGAGCAGTTCTTC. Its translation: CASTLFGDPDNEQFF.

The rearrangement links TRBV13 to TRBJ2-1, with a weak D call TRBD1 (5 bases). The V and J ends lost 4 bases and 5 bases respectively, with 12 bases between them. The germline V gene encodes CDR1 PRHDT and CDR2 FYEKMQ (reference sequence). This CDR3 is 14 amino acids long. This chain's CDR3 is CASSSPTDNNEQFF. The CDR3 DNA sequence: TGTGCCAGCAGCTCCCCGACAGATAACAATGAGCAGTTCTTC.

With regard to this clone: The sample carries other DNA sequences with the same CDR3. The V and J genes are TRBV9 and TRBJ1-3, with a weak D call TRBD1 (5 bases). V lost 0 bases to trimming and J lost 4 bases, with 11 bases between them. This CDR3 has 15 amino acids. Per the germline V gene, CDR1 is SGDLS and CDR2 is YYNGEE. Here the CDR3 DNA reads TGTGCCAGCAGCGTAGGTGGGGGACGCGGAAACACCATATATTTT. Translated: CASSVGGGRGNTIYF.

The rearrangement links TRBV7-6 to TRBJ1-2; D possibly corresponds to TRBD1 (6 bases). The V and J ends lost 5 bases and 7 bases respectively, with 20 bases between them. This CDR3 has 15 amino acids. Germline assignment: CDR1 SGHVS and CDR2 FNYEAQ. The CDR3 sequence is CASSPEDSLVGGYTF. CDR3 DNA sequence: TGTGCCAGCAGCCCCGAGGACAGCCTCGTGGGTGGCTACACCTTC.

CDR3: CASSPILAPDYEQYF. The CDR3 nucleotides read TGTGCCAGCAGCCCGATTTTGGCCCCTGACTACGAGCAGTACTTC. The V gene is TRBV28, the J gene TRBJ2-7; the D is unclear. V shed 6 bases and J shed 3 bases, with 18 bases lying between them. Per germline, CDR1 MDHEN and CDR2 SYDVKM. The CDR3 extends over 15 amino acids.

The rearrangement links TRBV28 to TRBJ2-3; the D is unclear. Germline loops: CDR1 MDHEN, CDR2 SYDVKM. Trimming cost V 2 bases and J 2 bases, with 8 bases left between them. This CDR3 comprises 14 residues. The CDR3 DNA sequence: TGTGCCAGCAGTTTAAGGAAAGACACAGATACGCAGTATTTT. This sequence encodes CASSLRKDTDTQYF. Together with reference TRBV28 and TRBJ2-3, the CDR3 gives the full variable domain: DVKVTQSSRYLVKRTGEKVFLECVQDMDHENMFWYRQDPGLGLRLIYFSYDVKMKEKGDIPEGYSVSREKKERFSLILESASTNQTSMYLCASSLRKDTDTQYFGPGTRLTVL.

The genes are TRBV7-6 and TRBJ2-5; 7 bases match TRBD1. The V segment lost 5 bases and the J segment 4 bases; nucleotides outside the gene matches: 13. The CDR3 is 16 residues long. From germline, CDR1 is SGHVS and CDR2 FNYEAQ. CDR3: CASSPPTGFKRETQYF. In DNA, the CDR3 is TGTGCCAGCAGCCCACCGACAGGGTTTAAGCGAGAGACCCAGTACTTC.

This clone has only one observation. The chain employs TRBV27 and TRBJ2-1; D might be TRBD2 (6 bases). Looked up from germline, CDR1 is MNHEY and CDR2 is SMNVEV (reference sequence). The CDR3 has 16 amino acids. Trimming pared 3 bases from V and 6 bases from J, leaving 18 bases between. For the CDR3, the DNA is TGTGCCAGCAGTTTTCTGGCGGGAATCTCGGGCAATGAGCAGTTCTTC. Translated: CASSFLAGISGNEQFF.